This T cell receptor (beta chain) was identified in a study of beta chain features in type 1 diabetes. The investigators reverse transcribed all of the isolated RNA, so they sequenced expressed TCRB transcripts. Clones were sequenced by immunoSEQ multiplex PCR, and TCRdb holds only the in-frame ones, with some missing. This sample has 300,000 or so clones, with approximately 8% found just once. This clone was counted a few times. Its target is not known. Findings and limits, study-wide: Since sequencing was performed on cDNA, cells with high TCR expression could be over-represented. TCRB CDR3s were moderately but significantly shorter in Type 1 diabetes patients in all four CD4+ subsets. It was among patients, rather than healthy donors, that naive, central memory and Treg TCRB repertoires appeared more similar. Any PCR bias toward short templates would affect both groups alike.

With V trimmed by 3 bases and J by 0 bases, 4 bases remained unmatched. The CDR3 length is 15 residues. Per the germline V gene, CDR1 is SGHTA and CDR2 is FQGNSA. Sequenced material: central memory CD4+ T cells from blood. The TCR comes from a woman between 18 and 30 years old in good health. The chain uses TRBV7-2 and TRBJ2-5; 7 nucleotides align to TRBD2. The chain's CDR3 is CASSFGGMYQETQYF. CDR3 sequence (DNA): TGTGCCAGCAGCTTCGGGGGGATGTACCAAGAGACCCAGTACTTC.